The 28 T cell receptor beta chains below were found in one sample sequenced in a study of shared clonotypes between healthy human individuals. Generated by immunoSEQ multiplex PCR, the TCRdb table keeps only in-frame clones and is missing some. The table lists over 400,000 clones, around 80% of them singletons. Material: PBMCs. The receptors derive from a woman between 40 and 50 years old in good health. Some clones in this sample may be carry-over from other donors' samples.

This clone was seen many times. The chain uses TRBV19 and TRBJ2-2; TRBD2 matches at 8 bases. V was pared by 5 bases and J by 0 bases, with 5 bases of the junction left unmatched. Germline values: CDR1 LNHDA, CDR2 SQIVND (reference sequence). CDR3 size: 16 residues. CDR3 loop: CASSATSGSNTGELFF. The CDR3 coding sequence is TGTGCCAGTAGTGCAACTAGCGGATCGAACACCGGGGAGCTGTTTTTT.

As for this clone: Other nucleotide sequences in the sample specify the same CDR3. The V gene is TRBV2, the J gene TRBJ2-7, with D hard to call. Germline-derived CDR1 and CDR2 are SNHLY and FYNNEI. This CDR3 comprises 11 residues. Trimming pared 0 bases from V and 4 bases from J, leaving 1 base between. DNA of the CDR3: TGTGCCAGCAGTGAAGCTTACGAGCAGTACTTC. Translation: CASSEAYEQYF. Full variable domain (missing parts from reference TRBV2 and TRBJ2-7): EPEVTQTPSHQVTQMGQEVILRCVPISNHLYFYWYRQILGQKVEFLVSFYNNEISEKSEIFDDQFSVERPDGSNFTLKIRSTKLEDSAMYFCASSEAYEQYFGPGTRLTVT.

The chain is built from TRBV4-2 and TRBJ2-2, with a weak D call TRBD2 (5 bases). CDR3 length equals 15 residues. Between the trimmed V and J ends, which lost 6 bases and 6 bases, there was a span of 17 bases. The germline CDR1 and CDR2 sequences are LGHNA and YNFKEQ. For the CDR3, the DNA is TGTGCCAGCAGGGAACGGGCGCGGGTGGCCGGGGAGCTGTTTTTT. This gives the protein CASRERARVAGELFF.

The rearrangement links TRBV18 to TRBJ1-1; D unclear. V gave up 4 bases and J gave up 1 base, with 10 bases separating them. The CDR3 is made up of 14 amino acids. The germline V gene encodes CDR1 KGHSH and CDR2 LQKENI. The CDR3 nucleotides are TGTGCCAGCTCACTATGGGCTGGGAACACTGAAGCTTTCTTT. It is translated as CASSLWAGNTEAFF. The full variable domain, with the rest looked up from reference TRBV18 and TRBJ1-1, is NAGVMQNPRHLVRRRGQEARLRCSPMKGHSHVYWYRQLPEEGLKFMVYLQKENIIDESGMPKERFSAEFPKEGPSILRIQQVVRGDSAAYFCASSLWAGNTEAFFGQGTRLTVV.

With respect to this clone: An end of the junction differs from the germline gene, which may be a read error. This chain joins TRBV7-2 and TRBJ2-6, with D perhaps TRBD1 (5 bases). Germline V CDR1 and CDR2: SGHTA, FQGNSA. This CDR3 has 17 amino acids. The CDR3 protein is CASRLGVGRTGANVLTF. Written as DNA, the CDR3 is TGTGCCAGCAGATTAGGGGTAGGGCGCACTGGGGCCAACGTCCTGACTTTC.

J is TRBJ1-1 and V is TRBV2; D gene unclear. Germline-derived CDR1 and CDR2 are SNHLY and FYNNEI. There are 11 residues in the CDR3. V gave up 3 bases and J gave up 4 bases, with 3 bases separating them. Here the CDR3 DNA reads TGTGCCAGCAGTGACCCCACTGAAGCTTTCTTT. Translating gives CASSDPTEAFF. Full variable domain (outside the CDR3, taken from reference TRBV2 and TRBJ1-1): EPEVTQTPSHQVTQMGQEVILRCVPISNHLYFYWYRQILGQKVEFLVSFYNNEISEKSEIFDDQFSVERPDGSNFTLKIRSTKLEDSAMYFCASSDPTEAFFGQGTRLTVV.

This clone was detected once. The chain links TRBV6-1 to TRBJ2-7, with TRBD2 as a possible D gene (6 bases). The CDR3 sequence is 15 residues long. V gave up 1 base and J gave up 3 bases, with 13 bases separating them. CDR1 is MNHNS, CDR2 SASEGT, per germline. This CDR3 reads CASSEGGVGYYEQYF. The CDR3 region has the DNA TGTGCCAGCAGTGAAGGGGGGGTAGGCTACTACGAGCAGTACTTC.

With respect to this clone: The identical CDR3 is also encoded by other nucleotide sequences in the sample. J is TRBJ2-7 and V is TRBV18; 7 nucleotides align to TRBD2. With 6 bases clipped from V and 1 base from J, the junction kept 6 bases outside the gene matches. Germline loops: CDR1 KGHSH, CDR2 LQKENI. The CDR3 is made up of 14 amino acids. DNA for the CDR3: TGTGCCAGCTCGATTACTAGCGAATCCTACGAGCAGTACTTC. As protein: CASSITSESYEQYF. Drawing the rest from reference TRBV18 and TRBJ2-7, the complete variable domain is NAGVMQNPRHLVRRRGQEARLRCSPMKGHSHVYWYRQLPEEGLKFMVYLQKENIIDESGMPKERFSAEFPKEGPSILRIQQVVRGDSAAYFCASSITSESYEQYFGPGTRLTVT.

The chain couples TRBV28 to TRBJ1-5; TRBD1 might be the D (5 bases). There are 14 residues in the CDR3. Germline-derived CDR1 and CDR2 are MDHEN and SYDVKM. V was shortened by 7 bases and J by 6 bases, with 16 bases between the two germline ends. The chain's CDR3 is CASNIAGQGQPQHF. CDR3 DNA: TGTGCCAGCAACATAGCGGGGCAGGGTCAGCCCCAGCATTTT.

This clone was recorded at least ten times. The rearrangement uses TRBV29-1 and TRBJ2-2; D could derive from TRBD1 or TRBD2 (7 bases each). The CDR3 is 13 residues long. Germline V gene data show CDR1 as SQVTM and CDR2 as ANQGSEA. The ends were cut back, 3 bases at V and 6 bases at J, with 11 bases in the middle. The CDR3 reads CSVEAGGAGELFF. The CDR3 nucleotides read TGCAGCGTTGAGGCAGGGGGGGCCGGGGAGCTGTTTTTT.

This clone was found many times. The chain is built from TRBV6-5 and TRBJ2-7; 10 bases are a match to TRBD1. The germline V gene encodes CDR1 MNHEY and CDR2 SVGAGI. The CDR3 has 13 residues. V shed 2 bases and J 6 bases; nucleotides not matched to a gene: 1. The chain's CDR3 is CASSYGTGVEQYF. The CDR3 DNA sequence: TGTGCCAGCAGTTACGGGACAGGGGTCGAGCAGTACTTC.

The V gene is TRBV7-2, the J gene TRBJ2-5; 7 bases agree with TRBD2. From germline, CDR1 is SGHTA and CDR2 FQGNSA. The CDR3 is made up of 15 amino acids. With V trimmed by 5 bases and J by 0 bases, 6 bases remained unmatched. DNA of the CDR3: TGTGCCAGCAGCCCCTACGGGACTAACCAAGAGACCCAGTACTTC. This translates into CASSPYGTNQETQYF.

V is TRBV5-4 and J is TRBJ2-1; 7 nucleotides line up with TRBD2. CDR1 SGHNT and CDR2 YYREEE come from the germline V gene (reference sequence). The CDR3 runs to 15 residues. Losses at the gene ends were 0 bases for V and 5 bases for J; bases not matched to a gene: 5. The CDR3 DNA sequence: TGTGCCAGCAGCTTGGAAGCGGGACCTCACAATGAGCAGTTCTTC. This encodes CASSLEAGPHNEQFF.

V is TRBV7-3 and J is TRBJ2-3; 8 bases align to TRBD2. V shed 5 bases, J shed 8 bases, and the junction held 0 bases outside the gene matches. Germline V gene data show CDR1 as SGHTA and CDR2 as FQGTGA. The CDR3 runs 11 residues. Written as DNA, the CDR3 is TGTGCCAGCAGCCGGGGGGGTACGCAGTATTTT. Protein: CASSRGGTQYF.

V gene TRBV4-3 combines with J gene TRBJ1-4, with 8 bases aligning to TRBD1. V was pared by 1 base and J by 6 bases, with 10 bases of the junction left unmatched. The germline V gene encodes CDR1 LGHNA and CDR2 YSLEER. The CDR3 contains 17 residues. The CDR3 DNA sequence: TGCGCCAGCAGCCAAGGATTAGATGGACAGGGTCATGAAAAACTGTTTTTT. Translated: CASSQGLDGQGHEKLFF.

The chain carries TRBV4-2 and TRBJ2-3; a possible D gene is TRBD2 (5 bases). V lost 0 bases, J lost 3 bases, and 10 bases lay in between. CDR3 size: 15 residues. Germline values: CDR1 LGHNA, CDR2 YNFKEQ. The CDR3 region is CASSQDGGGTDTQYF. CDR3 DNA sequence: TGTGCCAGCAGCCAAGATGGTGGCGGGACAGATACGCAGTATTTT.

This sequence joins TRBV6-1 and TRBJ2-1, with 13 bases fitting TRBD2. CDR3 length: 16 amino acids. Per germline, CDR1 MNHNS and CDR2 SASEGT. Unmatched junction bases numbered 7, after V lost 3 bases and J lost 8 bases. The CDR3 DNA reads as TGTGCCAGCAGTGACCTCGGACTAGCGGGAGTGGATGAGCAGTTCTTC. This encodes CASSDLGLAGVDEQFF.

The chain couples TRBV5-1 to TRBJ2-7; no firm D call. This CDR3 spans 14 amino acids. Germline CDR1 and CDR2: SGHRS and YFSETQ. Trimming shortened V by 0 bases and J by 5 bases, and 12 bases separated the two germline ends. The CDR3 protein is CASSLASLLDEQYF. As DNA, the CDR3 is TGCGCCAGCAGCTTGGCCTCGCTCCTGGACGAGCAGTACTTC.

V is TRBV30 and J is TRBJ2-1; 8 bases are a match to TRBD2. Losses at the gene ends were 4 bases for V and 4 bases for J; bases not matched to a gene: 12. Per the germline V gene, CDR1 is GTSNPN and CDR2 is SVGIG (reference sequence). The CDR3 spans 16 residues. The CDR3 is CAWKPAGVAGYNEQFF. The CDR3 DNA reads as TGTGCCTGGAAGCCAGCGGGGGTAGCGGGATACAATGAGCAGTTCTTC.

The chain combines TRBV7-3 with TRBJ2-5; 10 bases align to TRBD2. Germline CDR1 and CDR2: SGHTA and FQGTGA. The CDR3 runs 15 residues. Trimming cost V 6 bases and J 0 bases; bases outside gene matches: 4. The CDR3 DNA reads TGTGCCAGCAGACCGGGACTAGCGTACCAAGAGACCCAGTACTTC. It translates to CASRPGLAYQETQYF.

This clone was seen just once. The V call is TRBV7-3, the J call TRBJ2-5; the D gene could be TRBD1 or TRBD2 (6 bases each). Germline CDR1 and CDR2: SGHTA and FQGTGA. The CDR3 runs 16 residues. V lost 1 base and J lost 0, with 12 bases in between. The CDR3 spells CASSLRGLAYQETQYF. CDR3 nucleotide sequence: TGTGCCAGCAGCTTAAGGGGGCTAGCGTACCAAGAGACCCAGTACTTC. The entire variable domain, with the rest obtained from reference TRBV7-3 and TRBJ2-5, is as follows: GAGVSQTPSNKVTEKGKYVELRCDPISGHTALYWYRQSLGQGPEFLIYFQGTGAADDSGLPNDRFFAVRPEGSVSTLKIQRTERGDSAVYLCASSLRGLAYQETQYFGPGTRLLVL.

V and J are TRBV10-3 and TRBJ2-3, with 7 bases aligning to TRBD2. V shed 4 bases and J 2 bases; nucleotides not matched to a gene: 3. The CDR3 loop spans 14 amino acids. The germline gives CDR1 ENHRY, CDR2 SYGVKD. The CDR3 bases are TGTGCCATCAGTGCTAAGCGGGACACAGATACGCAGTATTTT. Its translation is CAISAKRDTDTQYF.

The chain employs TRBV11-2 and TRBJ2-7; no clear D gene. The length of the CDR3 is 15 residues. Deletions cut 0 bases from V and 0 bases from J, with 9 bases between. Per germline, CDR1 SGHAT and CDR2 FQNNGV. CDR3 loop: CASSLDLGNSYEQYF. In nucleotides, the CDR3 is TGTGCCAGCAGCTTAGATCTGGGCAACTCCTACGAGCAGTACTTC.

The table lists this clone with a count of one. The chain employs TRBV6-6 and TRBJ1-3; D remains ambiguous. The V gene lost 0 bases and the J gene lost 6 bases, with 9 bases spanning the gap. Germline values: CDR1 MNHNY, CDR2 SVGAGI (reference sequence). This CDR3 is built from 14 residues. CDR3 in amino acids: CASSYSGRQNTIYF. CDR3 in DNA: TGTGCCAGCAGTTACTCGGGGAGACAAAACACCATATATTTT.

The chain links TRBV6-5 to TRBJ2-5, with D perhaps matching TRBD2 (5 bases). The CDR3 runs to 12 residues. CDR1 is MNHEY and CDR2 is SVGAGI in the germline V gene. The ends were cut back, 6 bases at V and 2 bases at J, with 7 bases in the middle. This CDR3 is CASSRDQETQYF. Here the CDR3 DNA reads TGTGCCAGCAGCCGGGATCAAGAGACCCAGTACTTC.

This chain connects TRBV2 to TRBJ1-1; D is unclear. V was pared by 7 bases and J by 6 bases, with 12 bases between. Germline V CDR1 and CDR2: SNHLY, FYNNEI. This CDR3 has 12 amino acids. CDR3 sequence reads: CASTLERAEAFF. The CDR3 nucleotides read TGTGCCAGCACCTTGGAGAGGGCTGAAGCTTTCTTT.

As for this clone: At the DNA level, this CDR3 is encoded by other sequences in the same sample as well. The genes are TRBV27 and TRBJ2-1; D unclear. Germline V lookup: CDR1 MNHEY, CDR2 SMNVEV (reference sequence). The CDR3 runs to 13 residues. Deletions cut 0 bases from V and 5 bases from J, with 5 bases between. The CDR3 nucleotides read TGTGCCAGCAGTTTATCAGCAGACAATGAGCAGTTCTTC. Its protein is CASSLSADNEQFF.

This chain uses TRBV29-1 with TRBJ2-3, with D possibly being TRBD1 (6 bases). Germline-derived CDR1 and CDR2 are SQVTM and ANQGSEA. CDR3 size: 14 residues. The ends were cut back, 0 bases at V and 4 bases at J, with 11 bases in the middle. The CDR3 nucleotides read TGCAGCGTTGAAGATACAGGGCTCGCAGATACGCAGTATTTT. It codes for CSVEDTGLADTQYF.